A single sample is the source of the 31 T cell receptor beta chains below, sequenced in a study of blood T cell repertoires in COVID-19. Data came from immunoSEQ multiplex PCR; TCRdb stores just in-frame clones and leaves some out. In the table there are roughly 200,000 clones, roughly 81% of which are singletons. Sequencing was performed on peripheral blood. The receptors were gathered from a woman in her seventies with active or convalescent COVID-19.

The count of this clone is one. The chain is built from TRBV3-1 (or the pseudogene TRBV3-2) and TRBJ2-2, with 14 nucleotides matching TRBD2. Germline V gives CDR1 LGHDT, CDR2 YNNKEL (reference sequence). V dropped 4 bases and J dropped 6; count of bases not matched to a gene: 10. The CDR3 runs to 18 residues. CDR3 sequence reads: CASSPTSGRAVAAGELFF. The CDR3 nucleotides are TGTGCCAGCAGCCCGACTAGCGGGAGGGCCGTGGCTGCCGGGGAGCTGTTTTTT.

V gene TRBV7-9 combines with J gene TRBJ2-1, with TRBD2 identical over 8 bases. This CDR3 is 14 amino acids long. The germline gives CDR1 SEHNR, CDR2 FQNEAQ (reference sequence). V was pared by 4 bases and J by 6 bases, with 5 bases of the junction left unmatched. Here the CDR3 reads CASSSGLGSNEQFF. DNA for the CDR3: TGTGCCAGCAGCTCGGGACTAGGAAGCAATGAGCAGTTCTTC. The full variable domain, with the rest looked up from reference TRBV7-9 and TRBJ2-1, is DTGVSQNPRHKITKRGQNVTFRCDPISEHNRLYWYRQTLGQGPEFLTYFQNEAQLEKSRLLSDRFSAERPKGSFSTLEIQRTEQGDSAMYLCASSSGLGSNEQFFGPGTRLTVL.

A note on this clone: A read error may account for a junction end that differs from germline. The genes are TRBV6-1 and TRBJ2-5; a possible D gene is TRBD2 (6 bases). Per germline, CDR1 MNHNS and CDR2 SASEGT. This CDR3 contains 13 residues. Here the CDR3 reads CASSEKGGVGGDF. The CDR3 DNA is TGTGCCAGCAGTGAAAAGGGCGGGGTCGGCGGTGACTTC.

This clone showed up just once. This chain joins TRBV4-1 and TRBJ2-1, with 15 nucleotides matching TRBD2. From germline, CDR1 is MGHRA and CDR2 YSYEKL. The CDR3 runs 17 residues. The trim removed 1 base at V and 8 bases at J, leaving 6 bases unmatched. DNA of the CDR3: TGCGCCAGCAGCCAAGGGACTAGCGGGAGGGTAATCCATGAGCAGTTCTTC. Its protein product is CASSQGTSGRVIHEQFF.

The chain has TRBV27 and TRBJ2-7; possible D gene TRBD2, 6 bases. Trimming shortened V by 5 bases and J by 7 bases, and 15 bases separated the two germline ends. Germline values: CDR1 MNHEY, CDR2 SMNVEV (reference sequence). This CDR3 spans 13 amino acids. The CDR3 loop is CASSMTDYSEQYF. Written as DNA, the CDR3 is TGTGCCAGCAGTATGACGGACTATAGTGAGCAGTACTTC.

The chain recombines TRBV21-1 with TRBJ1-4; the table names TRBD1, a call not compared with the DNA. TRBV21-1 is noted as a pseudogene. The CDR3 is 21 residues long. The CDR3 nucleotides are TGTGCCAGCAGCAAAGCGCGTACGGGACAGGGAGGTGTACTCACTAATGAAAAACTGTTTTTT. Encoded protein: CASSKARTGQGGVLTNEKLFF.

The chain combines TRBV4-1 with TRBJ1-1; D may be TRBD1 (5 bases). CDR1 and CDR2 (germline): MGHRA, YSYEKL. CDR3 length: 14 amino acids. Trimming shortened V by 7 bases and J by 5 bases, and 17 bases separated the two germline ends. The CDR3 loop is CASNHGVRGTEAFF. In nucleotides, the CDR3 is TGCGCCAGCAACCACGGTGTGCGGGGGACTGAAGCTTTCTTT.

This clone came up a few times. The V gene is TRBV4-1, the J gene TRBJ1-2; 7 nucleotides agree with TRBD1. The CDR3 contains 18 residues. The V segment lost 3 bases and the J segment 1 base; nucleotides outside the gene matches: 14. Germline values: CDR1 MGHRA, CDR2 YSYEKL. The CDR3 is CASSHLLRDRFNNYGYTF. CDR3 bases: TGCGCCAGCAGCCACCTACTCCGGGACAGATTCAATAACTATGGCTACACCTTC.

This clone was counted once. The CDR3 DNA reads TGTGCCAGCAGCTTAGTTGGAGCTCAGGATACGCAGTATTTT. Protein product: CASSLVGAQDTQYF. The chain couples TRBV11-3 to TRBJ2-3, with D uncertain. The germline V gene has CDR1 SGHNT and CDR2 YENEEA. V gave up 1 base and J gave up 6 bases, with 11 bases separating them. This CDR3 spans 14 amino acids.

V usage is TRBV10-3 and J usage is TRBJ2-1; 11 positions match TRBD2. Trimming cost V 11 bases and J 5 bases; bases outside gene matches: 5. From germline, CDR1 is ENHRY and CDR2 SYGVKD. The length of the CDR3 is 13 residues. The CDR3 DNA sequence: TGTGCCTCCACACTAGCGGGAGACAATGAGCAGTTCTTC. Amino acids: CASTLAGDNEQFF.

The chain recombines TRBV5-1 with TRBJ1-3, with D perhaps TRBD1 (5 bases). V lost 2 bases and J 4 bases, leaving 10 bases between the germline ends. The CDR3 consists of 14 residues. Looked up from germline, CDR1 is SGHRS and CDR2 is YFSETQ. This CDR3 is CASSLRGEGNTIYF. The CDR3 nucleotides read TGCGCCAGCAGCTTAAGGGGCGAAGGAAACACCATATATTTT.

This clone was picked up one time. The chain combines TRBV10-2 with TRBJ1-6; a possible D gene is TRBD1 (5 bases). V dropped 5 bases and J dropped 0 bases, with 8 bases sitting between them. CDR1 and CDR2 from the germline V gene are WSHSY and SAAADI. The CDR3 consists of 15 residues. CDR3 bases: TGCGCCAGCAGTACAGGCCGCTCCTATAATTCACCCCTCCACTTT. It yields the protein CASSTGRSYNSPLHF.

The chain combines TRBV3-1 (or the pseudogene TRBV3-2) with TRBJ2-7; 14 nucleotides agree with TRBD2. Germline V gene lookup returns CDR1 LGHDT and CDR2 YNNKEL (reference sequence). This CDR3 comprises 18 residues. V was clipped by 3 bases and J by 1 base; unmatched bases: 8. The CDR3 DNA reads TGTGCCAGCAGCCATGGTCCGGGACTAGCGGGAGAGTCCTACGAGCAGTACTTC. It translates to CASSHGPGLAGESYEQYF.

This clone was counted between two and nine times. For the CDR3, the DNA is TGTGCCAGCAGCCAAGATTGGGGGACTAGGGAGACCCAGTACTTC. Encoded protein: CASSQDWGTRETQYF. The J gene is TRBJ2-5, the V gene TRBV3-1 (or the pseudogene TRBV3-2), with TRBD2 matching 8 bases. V shed 0 bases and J 5 bases; nucleotides not matched to a gene: 5. This CDR3 is built from 15 residues. Germline V lookup: CDR1 LGHDT, CDR2 YNNKEL (reference sequence).

The CDR3 sequence: CASSSRLAGYSYEQYF. CDR3 sequence (DNA): TGCGCCAGCAGCAGCCGACTAGCGGGATACTCCTACGAGCAGTACTTC. This chain uses TRBV5-1 with TRBJ2-7, with 11 bases lining up with TRBD2. J gave up 0 bases and V 4 bases, and 6 bases lay outside the gene matches. The CDR3 spans 16 residues. CDR1 SGHRS and CDR2 YFSETQ come from the germline V gene. The full variable domain, rest sourced from reference TRBV5-1 and TRBJ2-7, is KAGVTQTPRYLIKTRGQQVTLSCSPISGHRSVSWYQQTPGQGLQFLFEYFSETQRNKGNFPGRFSGRQFSNSRSEMNVSTLELGDSALYLCASSSRLAGYSYEQYFGPGTRLTVT.

This clone has a handful of counts. This chain joins TRBV7-9 and TRBJ2-1, with a possible D match to TRBD1 (5 bases). CDR1 and CDR2 from the germline V gene are SEHNR and FQNEAQ (reference sequence). CDR3 length: 11 residues. V dropped 5 bases and J dropped 16 bases, with 15 bases sitting between them. DNA for the CDR3: TGTGCCAGCAGCGCCGGACACCTAAGCTTCTTC. Translation gives CASSAGHLSFF.

V is TRBV28 and J is TRBJ2-1; tentatively, D is TRBD2 (6 bases). From germline, CDR1 is MDHEN and CDR2 SYDVKM. The CDR3 has 15 amino acids. V lost 5 bases to trimming and J lost 1 base, with 12 bases between them. The CDR3 DNA reads as TGTGCCAGCAGTAGGCGGAGGGAGTCCTACAATGAGCAGTTCTTC. It yields the protein CASSRRRESYNEQFF.

This clone was detected a few times. The V and J genes are TRBV6-5 and TRBJ2-7, with 7 positions matching TRBD1. Trimming took 10 bases from V and 2 from J; bases not matched to a gene: 14. The CDR3 runs to 15 residues. Germline V gene sequence: CDR1 MNHEY, CDR2 SVGAGI. The CDR3 spells CATYPRQGVTYEQYF. For the CDR3, the DNA is TGTGCCACCTACCCGAGACAGGGAGTAACCTACGAGCAGTACTTC.

CDR3 nucleotides: TGTGCCAGCATTCAAGGGGGCCAGGGCCCGTTCTTC. Translated, it gives CASIQGGQGPFF. J is TRBJ2-1 and V is TRBV25-1; 7 nucleotides agree with TRBD1. The J segment lost 15 bases and the V segment lost 7 bases, leaving 12 bases of the junction unmatched. The V gene's germline CDR1 is MGHDK and CDR2 SYGVNS. This CDR3 region has 12 residues.

V gene TRBV11-2 combines with J gene TRBJ1-3; unclear D gene. The germline V gene has CDR1 SGHAT and CDR2 FQNNGV. The CDR3 covers 12 residues. Deletions cut 5 bases from V and 7 bases from J, with 9 bases between. CDR3 DNA: TGTGCCAGCAGCATCTCGAGGAACACCATATATTTT. Amino acid sequence: CASSISRNTIYF. Variable domain in full (rest from reference TRBV11-2 and TRBJ1-3): EAGVAQSPRYKIIEKRQSVAFWCNPISGHATLYWYQQILGQGPKLLIQFQNNGVVDDSQLPKDRFSAERLKGVDSTLKIQPAKLEDSAVYLCASSISRNTIYFGEGSWLTVV.

The chain carries TRBV5-1 and TRBJ1-6; D unresolved. Germline lookup yields CDR1 SGHRS and CDR2 YFSETQ. Trimming left V 4 bases short and J 5 bases short, with 7 bases between. This CDR3 spans 13 amino acids. CDR3 bases: TGCGCCAGCAGCCCTCCAGATAATTCACCCCTCCACTTT. Amino acids: CASSPPDNSPLHF.

This rearrangement joins TRBV6-6 to TRBJ1-2; D is possibly TRBD1 (5 bases). V was cut by 3 bases and J by 8 bases, with 10 bases left in between. In germline, CDR1 is MNHNY, CDR2 SVGAGI (reference sequence). The CDR3 is 12 amino acids. The CDR3 loop is CASSYTGSGYTF. CDR3 nucleotides: TGTGCCAGCAGTTATACAGGATCCGGCTACACCTTC.

The chain uses TRBV19 and TRBJ2-2; maybe TRBD1 (6 bases). The CDR3 extends over 15 amino acids. The germline V gene has CDR1 LNHDA and CDR2 SQIVND (reference sequence). Trimming pared 6 bases from V and 1 base from J, leaving 12 bases between. The CDR3 DNA is TGTGCCAGTAGGGCCATGGACAGGAACACCGGGGAGCTGTTTTTT. This gives the protein CASRAMDRNTGELFF.

The chain is built from TRBV15 and TRBJ1-3; D unclear. The CDR3 sequence is 13 residues long. Looked up from germline, CDR1 is LNHNV and CDR2 is YYDKDF (reference sequence). Between the trimmed V and J ends, which lost 1 base and 4 bases, there was a span of 5 bases. The CDR3 sequence: CATSRGVGNTIYF. The CDR3 DNA reads TGTGCCACCAGCAGAGGAGTCGGAAACACCATATATTTT. Full variable domain (rest looked up from reference TRBV15 and TRBJ1-3): DAMVIQNPRYQVTQFGKPVTLSCSQTLNHNVMYWYQQKSSQAPKLLFHYYDKDFNNEADTPDNFQSRRPNTSFCFLDIRSPGLGDTAMYLCATSRGVGNTIYFGEGSWLTVV.

As to this clone: A read error may account for a junction end that differs from germline. The chain links TRBV7-7 to TRBJ2-5; 7 nucleotides agree with TRBD1. CDR1 is SSHAT and CDR2 is FNYEAQ in the germline V gene (reference sequence). The CDR3 extends over 15 amino acids. As DNA, the CDR3 is TGTGCTAGCAGCTCTGGACAGGAGGAACAAGAGACCCAGTACTTC. Protein sequence: CASSSGQEEQETQYF.

The chain links TRBV28 to TRBJ1-2; 10 bases are a match to TRBD1. The CDR3 consists of 13 residues. The V segment lost 5 bases and the J segment 4 bases; nucleotides outside the gene matches: 1. CDR1 and CDR2 from the germline V gene are MDHEN and SYDVKM. The CDR3 DNA is TGTGCCAGCAGTGGGGACAGGGGCTATGGCTACACCTTC. This encodes CASSGDRGYGYTF.

The chain couples TRBV9 to TRBJ2-3; possible D gene TRBD1, 6 bases. The germline V gene has CDR1 SGDLS and CDR2 YYNGEE. There are 16 residues in the CDR3. Deletions cut 0 bases from V and 2 bases from J, with 13 bases between. The CDR3 nucleotides are TGTGCCAGCAGCGTAGCTGGGCAGGGGAACACAGATACGCAGTATTTT. It specifies CASSVAGQGNTDTQYF.

This clone has ten or more counts. V gene TRBV19 combines with J gene TRBJ2-3; D is perhaps TRBD2 (6 bases). Germline values: CDR1 LNHDA, CDR2 SQIVND (reference sequence). V gave up 7 bases and J gave up 4 bases, with 18 bases separating them. This CDR3 is built from 15 residues. This CDR3 reads CASTPRAGMPDTQYF. The CDR3 DNA reads TGTGCCAGTACCCCAAGGGCGGGAATGCCAGATACGCAGTATTTT.

This sequence joins TRBV28 and TRBJ2-7, with D possibly TRBD2 on 7 matching bases. The V gene's germline CDR1 is MDHEN and CDR2 SYDVKM. V was pared by 1 base and J by 7 bases, with 17 bases between. The CDR3 length is 15 residues. The CDR3 spells CASSLSGGRTWEQYF. CDR3 DNA: TGTGCCAGCAGTTTATCGGGGGGCCGCACTTGGGAGCAGTACTTC.

This clone has just one count. The V call is TRBV6-5, the J call TRBJ1-2; D is uncertain. V gave up 9 bases and J gave up 4 bases, with 18 bases separating them. Germline assignment: CDR1 MNHEY and CDR2 SVGAGI. The CDR3 loop spans 14 amino acids. The CDR3 sequence: CASSPGIFSYGYTF. DNA of the CDR3: TGTGCCAGTAGTCCCGGGATTTTCAGCTATGGCTACACCTTC.

The chain recombines TRBV19 with TRBJ2-3; tentative D call: TRBD2 (7 bases). The V and J ends lost 3 bases and 3 bases respectively, with 16 bases between them. The CDR3 length is 16 residues. CDR1 is LNHDA and CDR2 is SQIVND in the germline V gene (reference sequence). The CDR3 DNA is TGTGCCAGTAGTATTCGAGGGGGGGCGGCAACAGATACGCAGTATTTT. It encodes CASSIRGGAATDTQYF.